A single sample is the source of the 16 T cell receptor beta chains below, sequenced in a study of T cells after yellow fever vaccination. TCRdb passed the 5' RACE reads through MiXCR, listing each CDR3 protein once. The sample has approximately 93,000 distinct CDR3 sequences; 5.8% are singletons. This specimen was CD8+ T cells sorted from PBMCs, taken 10 days after the yellow fever booster vaccination. The receptors shown here come from a man aged 18 to 35 who received the YFV17D yellow fever vaccine.

This clonotype occurred many times. The chain links TRBV5-4 to TRBJ2-7; 12 nucleotides align to TRBD1. This CDR3 has 14 residues. The ends lost 5 bases at V and 2 bases at J; junction bases unmatched: 2. Germline V gene data show CDR1 as SGHNT and CDR2 as YYREEE (reference sequence). The CDR3 coding sequence is TGTGCCAGCAGGGGACAGGGGGCCCCCTACGAGCAGTACTTC. This gives the protein CASRGQGAPYEQYF. Using reference TRBV5-4 and TRBJ2-7 for the parts outside the CDR3, the full variable domain is ETGVTQSPTHLIKTRGQQVTLRCSSQSGHNTVSWYQQALGQGPQFIFQYYREEENGRGNFPPRFSGLQFPNYSSELNVNALELDDSALYLCASRGQGAPYEQYFGPGTRLTVT.

The chain combines TRBV27 with TRBJ1-1; D not resolved. V dropped 3 bases and J dropped 10 bases, with 12 bases sitting between them. Germline-derived CDR1 and CDR2 are MNHEY and SMNVEV (reference sequence). The CDR3 has 12 amino acids. The CDR3 DNA reads as TGTGCCAGCAGTTTTGGCGGCCGGAGAGCTTTCTTT. It translates to CASSFGGRRAFF.

V and J are TRBV15 and TRBJ1-2, with D possibly being TRBD1 (6 bases). The CDR3 has 15 amino acids. Trimming left V 3 bases short and J 7 bases short, with 18 bases between. The germline gives CDR1 LNHNV, CDR2 YYDKDF (reference sequence). This CDR3 is CATSRQRQDRVGYTF. CDR3 DNA: TGTGCCACCAGCAGGCAGAGACAGGATCGAGTTGGCTACACCTTC.

This clonotype has a count of ten or more. This rearrangement joins TRBV6-5 to TRBJ2-5, with 9 positions matching TRBD1. The ends lost 3 bases at V and 5 bases at J; junction bases unmatched: 7. Germline V CDR1 and CDR2: MNHEY, SVGAGI. The CDR3 extends over 15 amino acids. In DNA, the CDR3 is TGTGCCAGCAGTTATTCCGGGACAGGGAGGGAGACCCAGTACTTC. It specifies CASSYSGTGRETQYF.

This clonotype has ten or more counts. The rearrangement joins TRBV20-1 to TRBJ2-7, with 8 bases matching TRBD1. The CDR3 runs to 13 residues. Germline trimming cut 6 bases from V and 0 bases from J; bases unmatched to any gene: 4. CDR1 and CDR2 from the germline V gene are DFQATT and SNEGSKA (reference sequence). The CDR3 DNA is TGCAGTGCCCGACAGGGGAGCTCCTACGAGCAGTACTTC. This gives the protein CSARQGSSYEQYF.

This clonotype was seen only a few times. The chain uses TRBV4-1 and TRBJ1-5; D remains ambiguous. Germline CDR1 and CDR2: MGHRA and YSYEKL. The CDR3 consists of 16 residues. The V gene lost 0 bases and the J gene lost 0 bases, with 9 bases spanning the gap. CDR3 in amino acids: CASSQESGYSNQPQHF. Here the CDR3 DNA reads TGCGCCAGCAGCCAAGAATCGGGTTATAGCAATCAGCCCCAGCATTTT.

There are many counts of this clonotype. The chain couples TRBV5-1 to TRBJ2-1; 7 bases line up with TRBD1. Unmatched junction bases numbered 9, after V lost 4 bases and J lost 5 bases. In germline, CDR1 is SGHRS, CDR2 YFSETQ. This CDR3 contains 15 residues. The CDR3 is CASSDEGANDNEQFF. The CDR3 DNA follows: TGCGCCAGCAGCGACGAGGGGGCTAACGACAATGAGCAGTTCTTC. Full variable domain (outside the CDR3, taken from reference TRBV5-1 and TRBJ2-1): KAGVTQTPRYLIKTRGQQVTLSCSPISGHRSVSWYQQTPGQGLQFLFEYFSETQRNKGNFPGRFSGRQFSNSRSEMNVSTLELGDSALYLCASSDEGANDNEQFFGPGTRLTVL.

This clonotype has ten or more counts. The J gene is TRBJ1-2, the V gene TRBV10-3; the D gene is possibly TRBD1 (6 bases). Germline assignment: CDR1 ENHRY and CDR2 SYGVKD. V was pared by 9 bases and J by 8 bases, with 13 bases between. The CDR3 length is 11 residues. CDR3 DNA sequence: TGTGCCATACACACAGGGTACGGCTACACCTTC. It specifies CAIHTGYGYTF.

V gene TRBV11-1 combines with J gene TRBJ2-2; the D is unclear. Trimming left V 1 base short and J 4 bases short, with 7 bases between. Germline V gives CDR1 SGHAT, CDR2 FQDESV (reference sequence). This CDR3 is built from 14 residues. CDR3 region: CASSLVSSTGELFF. In DNA form, the CDR3 reads TGTGCCAGCAGCTTAGTCTCAAGCACCGGGGAGCTGTTTTTT.

This clonotype turned up a few times. The chain uses TRBV30 and TRBJ1-1; D remains unclear. This CDR3 has 13 residues. In germline, CDR1 is GTSNPN, CDR2 SVGIG (reference sequence). Trimming removed 2 bases at V and 5 bases at J, with 12 bases between. CDR3 coding DNA: TGTGCCTGGAGTAGGGCGACCCCAACTGAAGCTTTCTTT. Its protein is CAWSRATPTEAFF.

This clonotype was observed a few times. The rearrangement joins TRBV6-2 or TRBV6-3 to TRBJ2-5; D ambiguous. The CDR3 consists of 14 residues. Germline CDR1 reads MNHEY; CDR2 reads SVGEGT. Trimming took 10 bases from V and 0 from J, leaving 15 bases between them. The CDR3 DNA follows: TGTGCCACTCATGGCCCCAGGCACCAAGAGACCCAGTACTTC. Translating gives CATHGPRHQETQYF.

This clonotype occurred many times. The J gene is TRBJ2-1, the V gene TRBV7-3, with D possibly being TRBD1 (6 bases). With 6 bases removed from V and 6 bases from J, the gap between germline ends came to 12 bases. The CDR3 is made up of 13 amino acids. Per germline, CDR1 SGHTA and CDR2 FQGTGA. CDR3 DNA: TGTGCCAGCAGTCCGGACAGTTTCAATGAGCAGTTCTTC. Its protein product is CASSPDSFNEQFF.

The chain uses TRBV19 and TRBJ2-6; weak D call: TRBD2 (5 bases). The V end was cut by 8 bases, the J end by 2 bases, with 7 bases between. This CDR3 comprises 13 residues. The germline CDR1 and CDR2 sequences are LNHDA and SQIVND (reference sequence). CDR3 region: CASVRAGANVLTF. The DNA for the CDR3 is TGTGCCAGTGTGAGGGCTGGGGCCAACGTCCTGACTTTC.

This clonotype was seen a handful of times. The chain is built from TRBV4-1 and TRBJ1-1, with TRBD1 matching over 7 bases. This CDR3 contains 14 residues. In germline, CDR1 is MGHRA, CDR2 YSYEKL. V shed 2 bases, J shed 4 bases, and the junction held 4 bases outside the gene matches. CDR3 region: CASSQRQGSTEAFF. Here the CDR3 DNA reads TGCGCCAGCAGCCAACGACAGGGCAGCACTGAAGCTTTCTTT.

The chain carries TRBV7-8 and TRBJ1-2; no clear D. V lost 1 base and J lost 2, with 11 bases in between. Germline loops: CDR1 SGHVS, CDR2 FQNEAQ. This CDR3 is 15 amino acids long. The CDR3 DNA follows: TGTGCCAGCAGCTTAGGAGACACGCCAAACTATGGCTACACCTTC. Translated, it gives CASSLGDTPNYGYTF.

J is TRBJ2-7 and V is TRBV7-3, with TRBD2 matching 7 bases. The V and J ends lost 0 bases and 5 bases, in that order; junction bases with no gene match: 7. This CDR3 contains 15 residues. CDR1 is SGHTA, CDR2 FQGTGA, per germline. CDR3 residues: CASSLTAGLGNEQYF. CDR3 bases: TGTGCCAGCAGCTTAACAGCGGGGCTAGGAAACGAGCAGTACTTC.